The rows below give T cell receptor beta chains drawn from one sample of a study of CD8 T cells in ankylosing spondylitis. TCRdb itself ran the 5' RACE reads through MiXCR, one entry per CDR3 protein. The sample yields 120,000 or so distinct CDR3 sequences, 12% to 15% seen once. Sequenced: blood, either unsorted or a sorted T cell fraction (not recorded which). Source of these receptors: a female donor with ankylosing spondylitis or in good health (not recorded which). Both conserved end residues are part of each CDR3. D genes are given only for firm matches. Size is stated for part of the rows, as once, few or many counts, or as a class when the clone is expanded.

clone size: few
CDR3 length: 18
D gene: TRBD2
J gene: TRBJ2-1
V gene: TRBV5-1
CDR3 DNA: TGCGCCAGCAGCCTCCCTGGACTAGCGGGAGGGTTCTACAATGAGCAGTTCTTC
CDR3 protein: CASSLPGLAGGFYNEQFF

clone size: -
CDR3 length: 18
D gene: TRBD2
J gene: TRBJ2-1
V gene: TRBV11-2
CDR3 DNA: TGTGCCAGCCAAGCTGGGGTAGCGGGAGGGGAGACCTACAATGAGCAGTTCTTC
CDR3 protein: CASQAGVAGGETYNEQFF

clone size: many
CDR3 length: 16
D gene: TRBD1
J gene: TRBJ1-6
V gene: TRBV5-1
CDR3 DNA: TGCGCCAGCAGCTTGGGGGACAGGACATATAATTCACCCCTCCACTTT
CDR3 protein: CASSLGDRTYNSPLHF

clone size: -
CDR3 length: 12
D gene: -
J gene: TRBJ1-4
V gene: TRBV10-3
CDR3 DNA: TGTGCCATCAGTGAAACGTCCGAAAAACTGTTTTTT
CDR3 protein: CAISETSEKLFF

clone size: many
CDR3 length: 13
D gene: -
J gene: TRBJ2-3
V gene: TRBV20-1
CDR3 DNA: TGCAGTGCCAAACCCCTGGGTGCGGACACGCAGTATTTT
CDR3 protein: CSAKPLGADTQYF

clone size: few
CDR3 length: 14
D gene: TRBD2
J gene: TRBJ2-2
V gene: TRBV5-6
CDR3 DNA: TGTGCCAGCGGTATAGCGGGAGTTCTCGGGGAGCTGTTTTTT
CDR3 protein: CASGIAGVLGELFF

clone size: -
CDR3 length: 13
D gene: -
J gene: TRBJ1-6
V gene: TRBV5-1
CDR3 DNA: TGCGCCAGCAGTGAGGGAGATAATTCACCCCTCCACTTT
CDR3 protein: CASSEGDNSPLHF

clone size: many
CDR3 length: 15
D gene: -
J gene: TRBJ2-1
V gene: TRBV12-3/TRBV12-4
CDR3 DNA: TGTGCCAGCAGTATTAAGGGAGAGTATTTTCGTGAGCAGTTCTTC
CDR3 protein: CASSIKGEYFREQFF

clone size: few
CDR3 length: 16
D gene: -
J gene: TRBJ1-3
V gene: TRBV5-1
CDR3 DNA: TGCGCCAGCAGAGGGGACGGCGAAATATCTGGAAACACCATATATTTT
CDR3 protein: CASRGDGEISGNTIYF

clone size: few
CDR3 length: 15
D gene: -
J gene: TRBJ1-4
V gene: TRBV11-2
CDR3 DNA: TGTGCCAGCAGCTTTGGAGGGGGAGAGAATGAAAAACTGTTTTTT
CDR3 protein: CASSFGGGENEKLFF

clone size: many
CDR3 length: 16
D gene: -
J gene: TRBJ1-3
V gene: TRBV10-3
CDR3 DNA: TGTGCCACCCTGGCTTGGACACTTAACTCTGGAAACACCATATATTTT
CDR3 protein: CATLAWTLNSGNTIYF

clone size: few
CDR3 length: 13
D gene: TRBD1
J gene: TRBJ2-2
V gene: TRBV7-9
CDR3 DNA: TGTGCCAGCAGCCGGACAGGGGCCGGGGAGCTGTTTTTT
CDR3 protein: CASSRTGAGELFF

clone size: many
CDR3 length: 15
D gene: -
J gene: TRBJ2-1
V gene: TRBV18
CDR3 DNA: TGTGCCAGCTCACCGCTCCCGAGCTCCTACAATGAGCAGTTCTTC
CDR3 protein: CASSPLPSSYNEQFF

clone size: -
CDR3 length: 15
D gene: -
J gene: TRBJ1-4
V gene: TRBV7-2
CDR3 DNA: TGTGCCAGCAGCTTTAAAGGTCGGACACGTGAAAAACTGTTTTTT
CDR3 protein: CASSFKGRTREKLFF

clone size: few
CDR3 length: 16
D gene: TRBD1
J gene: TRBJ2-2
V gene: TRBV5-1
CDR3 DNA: TGCGCCAGCAGCTTGGCACTTTCGACAGGGACCGGGGAGCTGTTTTTT
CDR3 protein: CASSLALSTGTGELFF

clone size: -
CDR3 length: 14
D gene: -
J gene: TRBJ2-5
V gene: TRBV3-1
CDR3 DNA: TGTGCCAGCAGCCAAGATTTGGGTCAAGAGACCCAGTACTTC
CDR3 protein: CASSQDLGQETQYF

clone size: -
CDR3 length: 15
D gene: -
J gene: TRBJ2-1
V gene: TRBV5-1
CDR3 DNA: TGCGCCAGCAGCTTGAGCGGGGACAGTTACAATGAGCAGTTCTTC
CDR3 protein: CASSLSGDSYNEQFF

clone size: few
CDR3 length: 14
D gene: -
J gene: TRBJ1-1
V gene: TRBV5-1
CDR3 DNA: TGCGCCAGCAGCTCGGACGGGGGAAACACTGAAGCTTTCTTT
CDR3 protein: CASSSDGGNTEAFF

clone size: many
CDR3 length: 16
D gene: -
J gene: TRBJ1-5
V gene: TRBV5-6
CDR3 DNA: TGTGCCAGCAGCCTGAGCGAGGCAGATAAATATCAGCCCCAGCATTTT
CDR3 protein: CASSLSEADKYQPQHF

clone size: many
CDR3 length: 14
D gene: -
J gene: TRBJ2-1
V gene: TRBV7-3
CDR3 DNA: TGTGCCAGCAGCTTAACCGGGTCCTACAATGAGCAGTTCTTC
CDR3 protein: CASSLTGSYNEQFF

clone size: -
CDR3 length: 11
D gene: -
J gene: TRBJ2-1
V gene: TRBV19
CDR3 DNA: TGTGCCAGTAGTAAAGCCAGCCCCCTGTTCTTC
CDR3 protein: CASSKASPLFF

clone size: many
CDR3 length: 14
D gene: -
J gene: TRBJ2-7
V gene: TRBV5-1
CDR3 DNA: TGCGCCAGCAGCCGGGACCCCGCGGCCTACGAGCAGTACTTC
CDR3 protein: CASSRDPAAYEQYF